The 11 T cell receptor beta chains presented below share a single source sample, sequenced in a study of blood T cell repertoires in COVID-19. The repertoire was sequenced with immunoSEQ multiplex PCR; TCRdb's copy has only in-frame clones and lacks some. The sample records under 200,000 clones, roughly three quarters being singletons. The sequenced material came from peripheral blood. Receptors were obtained from a woman between 40 and 50 years old with COVID-19, enrolled during active disease.

The chain carries TRBV19 and TRBJ1-4, with D hard to call. The germline V and J ends were trimmed by 5 bases and 7 bases, with 8 bases remaining between them. CDR3 size: 12 residues. CDR1 and CDR2 (germline): LNHDA, SQIVND (reference sequence). In DNA form, the CDR3 reads TGTGCCAGTAGTGATCGGTCTGAAAAACTGTTTTTT. Its translation is CASSDRSEKLFF. The whole variable domain, remainder taken from reference TRBV19 and TRBJ1-4, is DGGITQSPKYLFRKEGQNVTLSCEQNLNHDAMYWYRQDPGQGLRLIYYSQIVNDFQKGDIAEGYSVSREKKESFPLTVTSAQKNPTAFYLCASSDRSEKLFFGSGTQLSVL.

This clone has a single count. The CDR3 DNA reads as TGTGCCAGCAGCCCGACTAGCGGGACATACAATGAGCAGTTCTTC. It encodes CASSPTSGTYNEQFF. This chain uses TRBV7-8 with TRBJ2-1, with TRBD2 matching 11 bases. The CDR3 spans 15 residues. Germline CDR1 and CDR2: SGHVS and FQNEAQ. With 5 bases clipped from V and 4 bases from J, the junction kept 4 bases outside the gene matches.

The V gene is TRBV9, the J gene TRBJ2-2; a possible D gene is TRBD1 (6 bases). The CDR3 loop spans 16 amino acids. The V and J ends lost 4 bases and 4 bases respectively, with 17 bases between them. The germline V gene has CDR1 SGDLS and CDR2 YYNGEE. The CDR3 is CASSFGDILGTGELFF. In DNA, the CDR3 is TGTGCCAGCAGCTTCGGGGACATCCTGGGCACCGGGGAGCTGTTTTTT.

The V and J genes are TRBV5-6 and TRBJ1-4; TRBD1 might be the D (6 bases). This CDR3 contains 14 residues. V gave up 6 bases and J gave up 5 bases, with 14 bases separating them. Germline V gene data show CDR1 as SGHDT and CDR2 as YYEEEE. CDR3 coding DNA: TGTGCCAGCACTACCGGGACAAAAAATGAAAAACTGTTTTTT. Encoded protein: CASTTGTKNEKLFF.

This clone was observed many times. The sample carries other DNA sequences with the same CDR3. The V call is TRBV5-1, the J call TRBJ1-6; 9 nucleotides agree with TRBD1. The V gene end was trimmed by 4 bases and the J gene end by 8 bases; junction bases not matched to a gene: 4. The CDR3 has 14 amino acids. The germline gives CDR1 SGHRS, CDR2 YFSETQ. The CDR3 loop is CASSLRTGDSPLHF. The CDR3 bases are TGCGCCAGCAGCCTGAGGACAGGGGATTCACCCCTCCACTTT.

The chain employs TRBV24-1 and TRBJ2-5; D remains unclear. V dropped 4 bases and J dropped 5 bases, with 10 bases sitting between them. This CDR3 has 13 residues. Germline loops: CDR1 KGHDR, CDR2 SFDVKD. The CDR3 reads CATSEPPRETQYF. The CDR3 coding sequence is TGTGCCACCAGTGAACCCCCGCGGGAGACCCAGTACTTC.

The chain employs TRBV2 and TRBJ2-5; TRBD2 aligns across 13 bases. The germline V gene encodes CDR1 SNHLY and CDR2 FYNNEI. J was trimmed by 1 base and V by 6 bases; bases with no gene match: 5. The CDR3 runs to 16 residues. The CDR3 DNA reads as TGTGCCAGCAGCCCCACTAGCGGGGGGGGCCAAGAGACCCAGTACTTC. Its protein product is CASSPTSGGGQETQYF.

This clone was counted only a few times. This chain connects TRBV5-6 to TRBJ1-5, with 7 nucleotides matching TRBD1. Per the germline V gene, CDR1 is SGHDT and CDR2 is YYEEEE. The CDR3 has 14 amino acids. The ends lost 0 bases at V and 5 bases at J; junction bases unmatched: 2. The CDR3 DNA is TGTGCCAGCAGCTTGGCAGGGGGTGATCAGCCCCAGCATTTT. Residues: CASSLAGGDQPQHF.

The chain has TRBV6-5 and TRBJ1-5; 8 bases are shared with TRBD1. The CDR3 sequence is 15 residues long. V shed 6 bases and J 0 bases; nucleotides not matched to a gene: 4. CDR1 is MNHEY, CDR2 SVGAGI, per germline. CDR3 in DNA: TGTGCCAGCAGGCGCGGACAGGGTAGCAATCAGCCCCAGCATTTT. Translated: CASRRGQGSNQPQHF.

This rearrangement joins TRBV2 to TRBJ2-5, with 14 bases fitting TRBD2. Germline CDR1 reads SNHLY; CDR2 reads FYNNEI. The CDR3 spans 15 residues. Trimming removed 6 bases from V and 4 bases from J; junction bases left unmatched: 4. CDR3 coding DNA: TGTGCCAGCAGGGGGACTAGCGGGAGCGGAGAGACCCAGTACTTC. Encoded protein: CASRGTSGSGETQYF.

The chain joins TRBV4-1 to TRBJ1-1; perhaps TRBD1 as D (6 bases). CDR1 is MGHRA and CDR2 is YSYEKL in the germline V gene. The CDR3 has 16 residues. Trimming shortened V by 8 bases and J by 4 bases, and 23 bases separated the two germline ends. CDR3 in DNA: TGCGCCAGCCGCCGACAGGAGATCATTGAAGGCACTGAAGCTTTCTTT. Translated: CASRRQEIIEGTEAFF.